This TCR beta chain originates from a study of T cell responses to AZD1222 COVID-19 vaccine. Trimming shortened V by 4 bases and J by 4 bases, and 11 bases separated the two germline ends. CDR1 is SGHDT, CDR2 YYEEEE, per germline. The length of the CDR3 is 14 residues. Points on this clone: Its matching antigen is unknown.

Study-wide results and limits: Most donors were white British and more were female, and clonal diversity was possibly underestimated. CD4 TCRs covered the whole spike, strongest at regions 160-218 and 743-854.

Method: immunoSEQ multiplex PCR; TCRdb's copy keeps in-frame clones and lacks some. Of around 90,000 clones in the sample, around 91% were seen once. The chain is built from TRBV5-6 and TRBJ2-2, with D maybe TRBD1 (5 bases). Sample: peripheral blood, taken on day 0 of MenACWY control vaccination. This receptor was identified in an adult in good health. This chain's CDR3 is CASSVPRVTGELFF. The CDR3 DNA sequence: TGTGCCAGCAGCGTGCCCAGGGTCACCGGGGAGCTGTTTTTT.